Listed below are T cell receptor beta chains from one sample, sequenced in a study of blood T cells in healthy people across ages. A single record per CDR3 protein comes from TCRdb applying MiXCR to the 5' RACE reads. Of 1,800,000 or so distinct CDR3 sequences listed, roughly two fifths are singletons. The sequencing sample was made of blood. All receptors derive from a human donor in good health. CDR3s include the opening cysteine and the closing phenylalanine or tryptophan. The D gene is left open where the match is weak. Size tells how often a clone was seen (once, few, many) or the class of an expanded clone, and some rows leave it out.

v_call	j_call	d_call	clone_size	cdr3_nt	cdr3_aa
TRBV20-1	TRBJ2-7	TRBD1	once	TGCAGTGCATCCGGACAGGGGGCACCGTACGAGCAGTACTTC	CSASGQGAPYEQYF
TRBV7-2	TRBJ2-1	TRBD2	NA	TGTGCCAGCAGCTACCAATTACGGGGACTAGCGGGGGCCGGTGTTGAGCAGTTCTTC	CASSYQLRGLAGAGVEQFF
TRBV29-1	TRBJ2-7	NA	NA	TGCAGCGTTGAATCCAGGGACGGGGGAATAAAGCAGTACTTC	CSVESRDGGIKQYF
TRBV6-2/TRBV6-3	TRBJ2-3	TRBD1	few	TGTGCCAGCAGTTACTCGGGACAGGGAATGGCAGATACGCAGTATTTT	CASSYSGQGMADTQYF
TRBV20-1	TRBJ2-5	NA	many	TGCAGTGTCCCTGGGTTTGGCCAAGAGACCCAGTACTTC	CSVPGFGQETQYF
TRBV7-2	TRBJ1-5	TRBD1	NA	TGTGCCAGCAGCCCATCCGACAGGGAATATCAGCCCCAGCATTTT	CASSPSDREYQPQHF
TRBV6-2/TRBV6-3	TRBJ2-1	TRBD2	NA	TGTGCCAGCAGCCCGACTAGCGGGGTCAAGAATGAGCAGTTCTTC	CASSPTSGVKNEQFF
TRBV7-2	TRBJ2-7	TRBD1	few	TGTGCCAGCAGCTCGGAGACAGGGCGCTCCTACGAGCAGTACTTC	CASSSETGRSYEQYF
TRBV6-1	TRBJ1-1	TRBD1	NA	TGTGCCAGCAGTGAAGGGACAGGCACCCTACCAGCTTTCTTT	CASSEGTGTLPAFF
TRBV7-6	TRBJ2-5	NA	NA	TGTGCCAGCACCTCCTTGAGGGAGACCCAGTACTTC	CASTSLRETQYF
TRBV7-6	TRBJ2-7	NA	few	TGTGCCAGCAGCGACTTTTCGGTAGCACAGGGATACTACGAGCAGTACTTC	CASSDFSVAQGYYEQYF
TRBV3-1	TRBJ2-7	NA	NA	TGTGCCAGCTGGAAGGCGGGATCCTACGAGCAGTACTTC	CASWKAGSYEQYF
TRBV4-2	TRBJ2-7	NA	NA	TGTGCCAGCAGCCAAGCCGGGCGGGGTATCTCCTACGAGCAGTACTTC	CASSQAGRGISYEQYF
TRBV7-9	TRBJ2-3	NA	many	TGTGCCAGCAGCTTAAGTACTGGTACAGATACGCAGTATTTT	CASSLSTGTDTQYF
TRBV10-3	TRBJ2-7	TRBD1	many	TGTGCCATCAAAAGGGACAGGGGGCAAAGAGCCTACGAGCAGTACTTC	CAIKRDRGQRAYEQYF
TRBV2	TRBJ2-5	TRBD2	NA	TGTGCCAGCAGTGAACCCCTAGCGGGGGGGGAGACCCAGTACTTC	CASSEPLAGGETQYF
TRBV4-3	TRBJ1-2	NA	NA	TGCGCCAGCAGCCAAGCGCGACTTACAGGCTATGGCTACACCTTC	CASSQARLTGYGYTF
TRBV4-3	TRBJ1-2	NA	NA	TGCGCCAGCAGCCAAGATGGGGCAGGGCCCTATGGCTACACCTTC	CASSQDGAGPYGYTF
TRBV5-5	TRBJ2-1	NA	NA	TGTGCCAGCAGCTTGGCCACCACGGGGTACTACGAGCAGTTCTTC	CASSLATTGYYEQFF
TRBV29-1	TRBJ2-1	NA	NA	TGCAGCGCCCATCGGGGTCTATCCTACAATGAGCAGTTCTTC	CSAHRGLSYNEQFF
TRBV20-1	TRBJ2-3	TRBD2	NA	TGCAGTGCTAGAGCTGGACTAGCGGGGAGGGTTGATACGCAGTATTTT	CSARAGLAGRVDTQYF
TRBV13	TRBJ1-4	NA	few	TGTGCCAGCAGCTCCCAGGCGGACAGCCGAGAAAAACTGTTTTTT	CASSSQADSREKLFF
TRBV5-1	TRBJ1-4	NA	NA	TGCGCCAGCAGCTCCGGACAGTGGAGCGGTAATGAAAAACTGTTTTTT	CASSSGQWSGNEKLFF
TRBV7-2	TRBJ1-1	TRBD1	NA	TGTGCCAGCAGCTTAGTAGTTTGGACAGGTAACACTGAAGCTTTCTTT	CASSLVVWTGNTEAFF
TRBV7-8	TRBJ1-5	NA	NA	TGTGCCAGCAGCCTATTTCGAACAGGCGGGCGGATTAATAGCAATCAGCCCCAGCATTTT	CASSLFRTGGRINSNQPQHF
TRBV7-2	TRBJ1-6	NA	NA	TGTGCCAGCAGCCTAGGATACGATTCACCCCTCCACTTT	CASSLGYDSPLHF
TRBV5-1	TRBJ2-7	NA	NA	TGCGCCAGCAGCTTCGGACATGGGGACGAGCAGTACTTC	CASSFGHGDEQYF
TRBV12-3/TRBV12-4	TRBJ1-2	NA	few	TGTGCCAGCAGGCCACAGAACAACTATGGCTACACCTTC	CASRPQNNYGYTF
TRBV29-1	TRBJ2-5	NA	NA	TGCAGCGTTGATTATGGCGGCGGGGAGACCCAGTACTTC	CSVDYGGGETQYF
TRBV15	TRBJ1-3	NA	NA	TGTGCCACCAGCAGAGATCTTGGGGCGGAAGGAAACACCATATATTTT	CATSRDLGAEGNTIYF
TRBV29-1	TRBJ2-2	NA	NA	TGCAGCGTTGGAACCGCCACCGGGGAGCTGTTTTTT	CSVGTATGELFF
TRBV25-1	TRBJ2-5	TRBD2	NA	TGTGCCAGCAGTGAATTTGGGGCTAGCGGGGGACAAGAGACCCAGTACTTC	CASSEFGASGGQETQYF
TRBV2	TRBJ2-3	NA	NA	TGTGCCAGCAGTCGTGCCGTCTCTGATACGCAGTATTTT	CASSRAVSDTQYF